This paragraph reports one TCR beta chain. No antigen is known for it. V shed 3 bases and J shed 0 bases, with 15 bases lying between them. CDR3 length: 17 residues. Germline V gene lookup returns CDR1 MGHRA and CDR2 YSYEKL. This sample was taken from a study of T cells in Graves' hyperthyroidism and ophthalmopathy. What was amplified from RNA transcripts were TCR beta CDR3 regions. An initial round of RT-PCR targeting the TCR CDR3 relied on the HTBI primer set. One entry per CDR3 protein, called by TCRdb with MiXCR from the multiplex PCR reads. This table holds about 400,000 distinct CDR3 sequences, around 14% found once. Study-wide results and limits: Among clonotypes expanded in thyroid above 0.001, most were also found in blood. A model of 13 V-J pairs discriminated ophthalmopathy from stable hyperthyroidism.

This chain uses TRBV4-1 with TRBJ2-1; D not resolved. This sequence originates from a woman younger than 45 with Graves' hyperthyroidism. The source material was blood. CDR3 loop: CASSHNYAASSYNEQFF. The CDR3 region has the DNA TGCGCCAGCAGCCATAATTATGCGGCGAGCTCCTACAATGAGCAGTTCTTC.